The source of this TCR beta chain is a study of beta chain features in type 1 diabetes. About this clone: Its target is unknown.

General observations from the study: Whatever favoring of shorter templates PCR might show would apply equally to patients and controls. Whether HLA type influences TCRB rearrangement remained unresolved here. Researchers report that Type 1 diabetes patients had moderately but significantly shorter TCRB CDR3s across all four CD4+ subsets.

Reverse transcribing all isolated RNA meant expressed TCRB transcripts were sequenced. TCRdb's table, derived via immunoSEQ multiplex PCR, lists solely in-frame clones and lacks some. In the table there are approximately 250,000 clones, roughly 13% of which are singletons. V lost 1 base to trimming and J lost 7 bases, with 11 bases between them. Germline lookup yields CDR1 SGHAT and CDR2 FQNNGV. The CDR3 is made up of 13 amino acids. The clonotype comes from a woman in her thirties or forties in good health. The chain uses TRBV11-2 and TRBJ2-7; the D gene is possibly TRBD2 (5 bases). Sequences were obtained from naive CD4+ T cells from blood. CDR3 nucleotides: TGTGCCAGCAGCTTAGGGGAGACGGGGGAGCAGTACTTC. The encoded protein is CASSLGETGEQYF.